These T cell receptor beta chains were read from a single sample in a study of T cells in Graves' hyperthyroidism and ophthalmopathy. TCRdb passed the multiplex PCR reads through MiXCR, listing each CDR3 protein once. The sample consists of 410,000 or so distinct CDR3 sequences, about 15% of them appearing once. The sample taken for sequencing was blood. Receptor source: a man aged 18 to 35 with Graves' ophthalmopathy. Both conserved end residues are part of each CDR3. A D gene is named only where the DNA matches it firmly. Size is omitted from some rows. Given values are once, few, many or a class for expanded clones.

cdr3_aa: CASSLGTSGYEQYF
cdr3_nt: TGTGCCAGCAGTTTAGGGACTAGCGGGTACGAGCAGTACTTC
clone_size: many
j_call: TRBJ2-7
v_call: TRBV11-2
d_call: TRBD2

cdr3_aa: CASNDLGLRPQHF
cdr3_nt: TGTGCCAGCAATGACTTGGGACTTCGGCCCCAGCATTTT
clone_size: many
j_call: TRBJ1-5
v_call: TRBV6-2/TRBV6-3
d_call: -

cdr3_aa: CASSAQTGISYEQYF
cdr3_nt: TGTGCCAGCAGCGCTCAGACAGGGATCTCCTACGAGCAGTACTTC
clone_size: many
j_call: TRBJ2-7
v_call: TRBV9
d_call: TRBD1

cdr3_aa: CASSVGIGRAYNEQFF
cdr3_nt: TGTGCCAGCAGCGTAGGTATCGGCAGAGCCTACAATGAGCAGTTCTTC
clone_size: many
j_call: TRBJ2-1
v_call: TRBV9
d_call: -

cdr3_aa: CASIAGHSYEQYF
cdr3_nt: TGTGCCAGCATTGCGGGACATAGCTACGAGCAGTACTTC
clone_size: many
j_call: TRBJ2-7
v_call: TRBV6-1
d_call: -

cdr3_aa: CAISDRNNSPLHF
cdr3_nt: TGTGCCATTTCGGACAGGAATAATTCACCCCTCCACTTT
clone_size: many
j_call: TRBJ1-6
v_call: TRBV7-9
d_call: TRBD1

cdr3_aa: CASSLAGGQGYGYTF
cdr3_nt: TGTGCCAGCAGCTTAGCCGGGGGACAGGGATATGGCTACACCTTC
clone_size: many
j_call: TRBJ1-2
v_call: TRBV7-9
d_call: TRBD1

cdr3_aa: CASSLGSEGLGNTEAFF
cdr3_nt: TGCGCCAGCAGCTTGGGGAGTGAGGGATTGGGGAACACTGAAGCTTTCTTT
clone_size: -
j_call: TRBJ1-1
v_call: TRBV5-1
d_call: -

cdr3_aa: CSVEVRRETQYF
cdr3_nt: TGCAGCGTTGAAGTTAGGAGGGAGACCCAGTACTTC
clone_size: few
j_call: TRBJ2-5
v_call: TRBV29-1
d_call: -

cdr3_aa: CASDPGLAGEGTQYF
cdr3_nt: TGTGCCAGCGACCCGGGACTAGCGGGGGAGGGGACCCAGTACTTC
clone_size: -
j_call: TRBJ2-5
v_call: TRBV28
d_call: TRBD2

cdr3_aa: CASSQGVLAITDTQYF
cdr3_nt: TGCGCCAGCAGCCAAGGAGTACTAGCGATCACAGATACGCAGTATTTT
clone_size: -
j_call: TRBJ2-3
v_call: TRBV4-1
d_call: TRBD2

cdr3_aa: CASSITGTPQETQYF
cdr3_nt: TGTGCCAGCAGTATCACCGGGACACCTCAAGAGACCCAGTACTTC
clone_size: few
j_call: TRBJ2-5
v_call: TRBV12-3/TRBV12-4
d_call: -